The clone carrying this T cell receptor beta chain turned up a few times. These data are taken from a study of blood T cell repertoires in COVID-19. The CDR3 loop spans 12 amino acids. The ends were cut back, 3 bases at V and 5 bases at J, with 11 bases in the middle. Germline V CDR1 and CDR2: SQVTM, ANQGSEA. Per the authors' pipeline: By means of reference gene primer amplification, nucleated cell counts were estimated. The method was immunoSEQ multiplex PCR; TCRdb's version includes in-frame clones alone and lacks a portion of them. V and J calls and clone size are given by that table; D and trimming were obtained from the DNA. The sample lists approximately 150,000 clones; approximately 85% were seen once.

This chain links TRBV29-1 with TRBJ2-7, with D maybe TRBD1 (6 bases). Sequenced input: peripheral blood. This TCR came from an elderly woman with COVID-19, enrolled during active disease. The CDR3 here is CSVDLGGDEQYF. For the CDR3, the DNA is TGCAGCGTTGATCTAGGGGGAGACGAGCAGTACTTC.